This T cell receptor beta chain was sequenced for a study of CD8 T cells in ankylosing spondylitis. This clonotype was picked up a small number of times. Germline trimming cut 6 bases from V and 4 bases from J; bases unmatched to any gene: 10. The CDR3 has 16 amino acids. TCRdb redid the calling of the 5' RACE reads with MiXCR, one entry per CDR3 protein. The data hold approximately 150,000 distinct CDR3 sequences, with roughly a third observed a single time. The rearrangement uses TRBV12-3 or TRBV12-4 and TRBJ1-2, with TRBD1 matching over 11 bases. The sample taken for sequencing was synovial fluid, either unsorted or a sorted T cell fraction (not recorded which). This receptor was obtained from a male donor with ankylosing spondylitis. The chain's CDR3 is CASSPLGQGAFYGYTF. CDR3 bases: TGTGCCAGCAGCCCTCTCGGACAGGGGGCGTTCTATGGCTACACCTTC.